The 5 T cell receptor beta chains presented below share a single source sample, sequenced in a study of T cells of healthy individuals. One entry per CDR3 protein, called by TCRdb with MiXCR from the 5' RACE reads. The table has just over 40,000 distinct CDR3 sequences, around 4.5% seen once; the top ten hold 9.2%. These receptors originate from a human donor in good health.

This clonotype appeared a few times. This sequence joins TRBV15 and TRBJ1-6; a possible D gene is TRBD1 (6 bases). Per germline, CDR1 LNHNV and CDR2 YYDKDF (reference sequence). Trimming took 1 base from V and 10 from J, leaving 17 bases between them. The CDR3 is 16 amino acids. CDR3 loop: CATSRAWGGGNSPLHF. CDR3 coding DNA: TGTGCCACCAGCAGAGCCTGGGGGGGGGGCAACTCACCCCTCCACTTT.

This clonotype has more than one count but fewer than ten. The V and J genes are TRBV20-1 and TRBJ1-1, with 8 bases lining up with TRBD1. After removal of 7 bases from V and 7 bases from J, the junction contained 11 bases not matched to a gene. The germline V gene encodes CDR1 DFQATT and CDR2 SNEGSKA (reference sequence). The CDR3 contains 13 residues. The DNA for the CDR3 is TGCAGTGTCGCTTCCGGGACAGGCGGTGAAGCTTTCTTT. This sequence encodes CSVASGTGGEAFF.

This clonotype was seen at least ten times. The chain recombines TRBV5-5 with TRBJ1-6; D call uncertain. The CDR3 extends over 13 amino acids. The V and J ends lost 0 bases and 9 bases respectively, with 7 bases between them. The germline gives CDR1 SGHKS, CDR2 YYEKEE (reference sequence). The CDR3 loop reads CASSLDLGSPLHF. CDR3 nucleotides: TGTGCCAGCAGCTTGGACCTTGGTTCACCCCTCCACTTT.

For this clonotype: Germline and junction disagree at one end, which may indicate a read error. The V and J genes are TRBV7-9 and TRBJ1-6, with D hard to call. The germline gives CDR1 SEHNR, CDR2 FQNEAQ (reference sequence). The CDR3 has 15 amino acids. CDR3 nucleotide sequence: TGTGCCAGCAGCCTAGCGATCTCCGGTAATTCACCCCTCCACTTT. Translating it yields CASSLAISGNSPLHF.

The J gene is TRBJ2-3, the V gene TRBV30; D is ambiguous. The CDR3 totals 14 residues. Trimming took off 2 bases at V and 3 bases at J, with 12 bases between the two ends. Germline CDR1 and CDR2: GTSNPN and SVGIG (reference sequence). This chain's CDR3 is CAWSKPRITDTQYF. Here the CDR3 DNA reads TGTGCCTGGAGTAAGCCCAGAATAACAGATACGCAGTATTTT.